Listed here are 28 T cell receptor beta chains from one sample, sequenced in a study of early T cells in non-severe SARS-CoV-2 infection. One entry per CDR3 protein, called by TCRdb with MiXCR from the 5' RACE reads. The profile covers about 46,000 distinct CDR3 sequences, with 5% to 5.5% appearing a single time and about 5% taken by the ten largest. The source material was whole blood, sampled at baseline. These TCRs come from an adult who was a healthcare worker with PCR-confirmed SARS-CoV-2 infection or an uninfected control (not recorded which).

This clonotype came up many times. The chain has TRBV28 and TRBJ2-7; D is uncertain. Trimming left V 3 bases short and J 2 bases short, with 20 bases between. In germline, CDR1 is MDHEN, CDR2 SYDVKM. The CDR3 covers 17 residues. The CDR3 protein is CASSFHISGGVTYEQYF. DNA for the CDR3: TGTGCCAGCAGTTTCCATATTTCGGGCGGAGTCACCTACGAGCAGTACTTC.

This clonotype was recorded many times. The CDR3 DNA sequence: TGTGCCAGCAGCCGCGTTTGGATCCCTGACAATGAGCAGTTCTTC. The encoded protein is CASSRVWIPDNEQFF. The rearrangement links TRBV11-2 to TRBJ2-1; D uncertain. Germline assignment: CDR1 SGHAT and CDR2 FQNNGV. The CDR3 consists of 15 residues. With 5 bases removed from V and 5 bases from J, the gap between germline ends came to 16 bases.

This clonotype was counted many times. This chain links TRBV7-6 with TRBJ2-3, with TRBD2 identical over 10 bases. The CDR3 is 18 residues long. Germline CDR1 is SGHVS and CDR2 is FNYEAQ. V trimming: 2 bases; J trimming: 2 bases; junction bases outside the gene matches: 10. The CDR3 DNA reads TGTGCCAGCAGCTTAAACTCTCCGGGACTAGCGAACACAGATACGCAGTATTTT. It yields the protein CASSLNSPGLANTDTQYF.

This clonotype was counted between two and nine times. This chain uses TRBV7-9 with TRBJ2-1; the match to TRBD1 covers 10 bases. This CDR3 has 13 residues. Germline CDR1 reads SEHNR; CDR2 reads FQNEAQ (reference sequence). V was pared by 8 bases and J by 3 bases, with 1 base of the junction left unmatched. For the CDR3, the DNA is TGTGCCAGCGGGGACAGGGGCTACAATGAGCAGTTCTTC. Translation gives CASGDRGYNEQFF.

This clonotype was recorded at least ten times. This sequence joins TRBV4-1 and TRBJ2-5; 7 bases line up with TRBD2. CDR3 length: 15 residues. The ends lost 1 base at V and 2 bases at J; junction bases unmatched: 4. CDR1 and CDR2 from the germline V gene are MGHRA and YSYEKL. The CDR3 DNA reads TGCGCCAGCAGCCAAGTAGGGACTACACAAGAGACCCAGTACTTC. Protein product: CASSQVGTTQETQYF.

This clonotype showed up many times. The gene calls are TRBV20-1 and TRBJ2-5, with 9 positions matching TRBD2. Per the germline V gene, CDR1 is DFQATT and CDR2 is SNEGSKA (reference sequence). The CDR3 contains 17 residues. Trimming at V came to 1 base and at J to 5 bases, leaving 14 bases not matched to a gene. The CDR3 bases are TGCAGTGCTAGAGCTTTCTTAGCGGGAGCCCCTGGGGAGACCCAGTACTTC. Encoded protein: CSARAFLAGAPGETQYF.

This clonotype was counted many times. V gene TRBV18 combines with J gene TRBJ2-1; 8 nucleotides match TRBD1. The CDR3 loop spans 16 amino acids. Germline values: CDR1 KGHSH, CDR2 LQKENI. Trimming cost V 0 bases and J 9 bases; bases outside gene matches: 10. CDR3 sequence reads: CASSPPGQGARGEQFF. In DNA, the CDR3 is TGTGCCAGCTCACCACCAGGTCAGGGGGCGCGCGGTGAGCAGTTCTTC.

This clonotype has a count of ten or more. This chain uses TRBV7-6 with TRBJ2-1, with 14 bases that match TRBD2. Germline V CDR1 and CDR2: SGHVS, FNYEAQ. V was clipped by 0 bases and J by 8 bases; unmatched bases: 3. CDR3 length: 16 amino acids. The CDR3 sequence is CASSLAPGLAGDEQFF. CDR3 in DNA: TGTGCCAGCAGCTTAGCGCCGGGACTAGCGGGAGATGAGCAGTTCTTC.

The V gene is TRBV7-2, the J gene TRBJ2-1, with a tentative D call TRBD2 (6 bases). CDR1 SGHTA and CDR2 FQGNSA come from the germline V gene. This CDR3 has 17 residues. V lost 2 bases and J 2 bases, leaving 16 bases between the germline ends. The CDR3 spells CASSLIHGGLTYNEQFF. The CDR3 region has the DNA TGTGCCAGCAGCTTAATTCACGGGGGATTGACCTACAATGAGCAGTTCTTC.

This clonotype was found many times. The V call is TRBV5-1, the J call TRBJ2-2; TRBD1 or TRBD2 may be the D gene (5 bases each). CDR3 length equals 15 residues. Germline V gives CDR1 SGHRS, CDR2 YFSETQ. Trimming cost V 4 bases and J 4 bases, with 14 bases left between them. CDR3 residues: CASSGSAGSTGELFF. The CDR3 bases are TGCGCCAGCAGCGGGTCAGCAGGGAGCACCGGGGAGCTGTTTTTT.

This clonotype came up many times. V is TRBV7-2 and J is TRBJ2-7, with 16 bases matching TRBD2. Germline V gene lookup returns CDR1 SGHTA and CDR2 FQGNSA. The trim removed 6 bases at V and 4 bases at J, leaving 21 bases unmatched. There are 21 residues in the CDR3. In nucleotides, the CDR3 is TGTGCCAGCAGTTCCCTAACCGGGACTAGCGGGAGGGCCTACCCCTCTTACGAGCAGTACTTC. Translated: CASSSLTGTSGRAYPSYEQYF.

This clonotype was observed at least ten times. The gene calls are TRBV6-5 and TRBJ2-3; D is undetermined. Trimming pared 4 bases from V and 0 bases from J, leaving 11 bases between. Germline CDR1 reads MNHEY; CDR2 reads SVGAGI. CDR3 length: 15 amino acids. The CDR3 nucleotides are TGTGCCAGCAGTTCCCAGGTTGATAGCACAGATACGCAGTATTTT. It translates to CASSSQVDSTDTQYF.

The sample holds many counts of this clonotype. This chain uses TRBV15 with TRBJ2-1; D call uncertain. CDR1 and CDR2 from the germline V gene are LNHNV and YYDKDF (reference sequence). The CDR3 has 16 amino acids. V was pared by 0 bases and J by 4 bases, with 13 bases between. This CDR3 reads CATSRDLGSGYNEQFF. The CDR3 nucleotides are TGTGCCACCAGCAGAGATCTTGGGTCTGGTTACAATGAGCAGTTCTTC. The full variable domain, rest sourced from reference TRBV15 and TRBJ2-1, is DAMVIQNPRYQVTQFGKPVTLSCSQTLNHNVMYWYQQKSSQAPKLLFHYYDKDFNNEADTPDNFQSRRPNTSFCFLDIRSPGLGDTAMYLCATSRDLGSGYNEQFFGPGTRLTVL.

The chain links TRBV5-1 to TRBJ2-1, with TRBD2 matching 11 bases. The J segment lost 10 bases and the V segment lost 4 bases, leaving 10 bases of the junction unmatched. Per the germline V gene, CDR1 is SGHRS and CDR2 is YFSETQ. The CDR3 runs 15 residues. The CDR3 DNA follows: TGCGCCAGCAGCGGAGAACTAGCGGGAGTACAAGAGCAGTTCTTC. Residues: CASSGELAGVQEQFF.

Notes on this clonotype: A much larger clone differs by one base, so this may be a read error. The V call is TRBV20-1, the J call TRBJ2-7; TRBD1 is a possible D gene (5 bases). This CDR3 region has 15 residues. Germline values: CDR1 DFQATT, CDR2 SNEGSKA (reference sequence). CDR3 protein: CSATTVGAFSHEQYF. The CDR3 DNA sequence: TGCAGTGCTACTACAGTAGGGGCTTTCTCCCACGAGCAGTACTTC.

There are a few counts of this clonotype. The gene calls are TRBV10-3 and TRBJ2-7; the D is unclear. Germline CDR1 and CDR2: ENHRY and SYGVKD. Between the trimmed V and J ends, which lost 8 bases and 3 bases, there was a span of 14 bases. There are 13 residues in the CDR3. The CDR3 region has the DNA TGTGCCATCGGAAGTAAGAGCCACTACGAGCAGTACTTC. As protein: CAIGSKSHYEQYF.

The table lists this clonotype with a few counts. The CDR3 reads CASSFTGPGEPEAFF. The CDR3 region has the DNA TGCGCCAGCAGCTTTACAGGGCCGGGGGAACCTGAAGCTTTCTTT. The chain has TRBV5-1 and TRBJ1-1, with a tentative D call TRBD1 (6 bases). The V end lost 2 bases, the J end lost 6 bases, and 17 bases lay between the germline ends. This CDR3 region has 15 residues. Germline V gene data show CDR1 as SGHRS and CDR2 as YFSETQ.

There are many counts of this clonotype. The CDR3 DNA sequence: TGTGCAAGTCGCTGTTGCGGGACTAGCGGGAGCTACGAGCAGTACTTC. This codes for CASRCCGTSGSYEQYF. This chain joins TRBV12-2 and TRBJ2-7; the table's D call, TRBD2, was not checked against the DNA. TRBV12-2 is listed as a pseudogene. The CDR3 is made up of 16 amino acids.

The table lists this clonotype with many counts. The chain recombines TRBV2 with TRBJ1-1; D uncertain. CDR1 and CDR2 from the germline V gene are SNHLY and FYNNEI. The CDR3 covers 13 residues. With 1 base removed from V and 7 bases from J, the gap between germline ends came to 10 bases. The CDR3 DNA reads TGTGCCAGCAGTGAAGTGTCGGCCCGTGAAGCTTTCTTT. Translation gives CASSEVSAREAFF.

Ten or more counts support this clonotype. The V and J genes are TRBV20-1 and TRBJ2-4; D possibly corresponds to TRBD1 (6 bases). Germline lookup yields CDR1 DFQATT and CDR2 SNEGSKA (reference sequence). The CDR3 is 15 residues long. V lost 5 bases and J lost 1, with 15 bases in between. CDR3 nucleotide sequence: TGCAGTGCTCGGACGGACAGCCTTGCCAAAAACATTCAGTACTTC. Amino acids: CSARTDSLAKNIQYF.

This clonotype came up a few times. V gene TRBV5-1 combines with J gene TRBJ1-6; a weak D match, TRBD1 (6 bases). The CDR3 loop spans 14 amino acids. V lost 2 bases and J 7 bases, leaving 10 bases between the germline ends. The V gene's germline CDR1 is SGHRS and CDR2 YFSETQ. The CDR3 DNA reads TGCGCCAGCAGCTTTTCAGGGGAGAATTCACCCCTCCACTTT. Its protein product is CASSFSGENSPLHF.

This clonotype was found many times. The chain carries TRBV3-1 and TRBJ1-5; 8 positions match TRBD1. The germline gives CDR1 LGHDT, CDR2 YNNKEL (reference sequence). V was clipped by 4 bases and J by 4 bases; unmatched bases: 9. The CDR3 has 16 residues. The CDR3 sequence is CASSPQGTGKNQPQHF. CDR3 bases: TGTGCCAGCAGCCCACAAGGGACAGGCAAAAATCAGCCCCAGCATTTT.

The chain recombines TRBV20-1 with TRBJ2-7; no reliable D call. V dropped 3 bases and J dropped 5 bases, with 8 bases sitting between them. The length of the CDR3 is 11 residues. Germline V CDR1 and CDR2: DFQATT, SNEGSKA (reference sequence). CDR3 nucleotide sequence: TGCAGTGCTAGTGAGTGGGACGAGCAGTACTTC. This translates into CSASEWDEQYF.

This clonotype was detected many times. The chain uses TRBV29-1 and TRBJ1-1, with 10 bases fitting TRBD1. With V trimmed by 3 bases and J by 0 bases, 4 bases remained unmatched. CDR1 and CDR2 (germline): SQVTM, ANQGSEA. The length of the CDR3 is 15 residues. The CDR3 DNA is TGCAGCGTTGACACCGGGACAGGGGTGAACACTGAAGCTTTCTTT. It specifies CSVDTGTGVNTEAFF.

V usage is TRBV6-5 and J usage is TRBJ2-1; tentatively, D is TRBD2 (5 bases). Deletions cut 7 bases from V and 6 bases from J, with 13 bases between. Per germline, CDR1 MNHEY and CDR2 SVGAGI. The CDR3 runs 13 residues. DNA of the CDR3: TGTGCCAGCAAACTAGGGAGAGCCAATGAGCAGTTCTTC. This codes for CASKLGRANEQFF.

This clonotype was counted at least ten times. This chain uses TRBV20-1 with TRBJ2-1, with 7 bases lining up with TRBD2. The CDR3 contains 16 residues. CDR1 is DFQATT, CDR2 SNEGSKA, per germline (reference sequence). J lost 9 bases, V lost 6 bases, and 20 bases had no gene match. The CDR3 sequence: CSAGRPGEAGSGEQFF. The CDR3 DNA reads TGCAGTGCCGGGAGACCGGGTGAAGCGGGATCGGGTGAGCAGTTCTTC.

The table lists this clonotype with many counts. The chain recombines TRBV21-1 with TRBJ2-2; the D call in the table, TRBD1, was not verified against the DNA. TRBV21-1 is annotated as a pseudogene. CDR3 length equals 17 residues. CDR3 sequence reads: CAVGGVEQGVGTGELFF. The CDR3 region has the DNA TGTGCCGTAGGGGGTGTCGAACAGGGGGTCGGCACCGGGGAGCTGTTTTTT.

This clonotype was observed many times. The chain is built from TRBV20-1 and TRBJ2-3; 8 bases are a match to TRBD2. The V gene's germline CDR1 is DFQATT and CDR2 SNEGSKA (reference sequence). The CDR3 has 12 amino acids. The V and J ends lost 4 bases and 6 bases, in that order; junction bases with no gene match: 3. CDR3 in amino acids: CSANSGKDTQYF. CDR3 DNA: TGCAGTGCTAATAGCGGGAAGGATACGCAGTATTTT.